Listed here are 12 T cell receptor beta chains from one sample, sequenced in a study of blood T cell repertoires in COVID-19. Produced via immunoSEQ multiplex PCR; TCRdb's table is partial and in-frame only. Here the sample spans under 150,000 clones, less than 80% being singletons. Sequenced: peripheral blood. All receptors come from a man in his 60s with acute or convalescent COVID-19.

The chain is built from TRBV30 and TRBJ2-7; 14 nucleotides agree with TRBD2. V was pared by 5 bases and J by 6 bases, with 6 bases of the junction left unmatched. The CDR3 extends over 14 amino acids. Germline V CDR1 and CDR2: GTSNPN, SVGIG (reference sequence). CDR3 sequence reads: CAWARLAGGREQYF. CDR3 bases: TGTGCCTGGGCCAGACTAGCGGGGGGGCGCGAGCAGTACTTC.

This chain connects TRBV28 to TRBJ2-2, with 9 bases aligning to TRBD1. The germline V gene has CDR1 MDHEN and CDR2 SYDVKM. The trim removed 4 bases at V and 1 base at J, leaving 10 bases unmatched. The CDR3 runs 18 residues. This CDR3 reads CASSSGQGTIWNTGELFF. The CDR3 region has the DNA TGTGCCAGCAGTTCAGGACAGGGGACGATCTGGAACACCGGGGAGCTGTTTTTT. The variable domain in full, completed from reference TRBV28 and TRBJ2-2, reads DVKVTQSSRYLVKRTGEKVFLECVQDMDHENMFWYRQDPGLGLRLIYFSYDVKMKEKGDIPEGYSVSREKKERFSLILESASTNQTSMYLCASSSGQGTIWNTGELFFGEGSRLTVL.

This clone has just one count. V usage is TRBV29-1 and J usage is TRBJ2-7, with a tentative D call TRBD1 (5 bases). The CDR3 consists of 11 residues. The germline CDR1 and CDR2 sequences are SQVTM and ANQGSEA. V was cut by 5 bases and J by 7 bases, with 12 bases left in between. The CDR3 nucleotides read TGCAGCGTTCAGACAGCTCGGGAGCAGTACTTC. Amino acid sequence: CSVQTAREQYF.

The J gene is TRBJ1-5, the V gene TRBV30, with 9 bases aligning to TRBD1. Germline CDR1 reads GTSNPN; CDR2 reads SVGIG (reference sequence). The CDR3 runs to 14 residues. V dropped 1 base and J dropped 6; count of bases not matched to a gene: 4. The CDR3 loop is CAWSAGTGTQPQHF. DNA of the CDR3: TGTGCCTGGAGTGCCGGGACAGGGACTCAGCCCCAGCATTTT.

In this sample, this clone turned up once. The rearrangement links TRBV19 to TRBJ2-2; D might be TRBD1 (6 bases). Trimming stripped 11 bases from V and 2 bases from J, with 12 bases between. CDR1 LNHDA and CDR2 SQIVND come from the germline V gene (reference sequence). The CDR3 runs to 13 residues. As DNA, the CDR3 is TGTGCCGGCCGGGACACTAACACCGGGGAGCTGTTTTTT. It translates to CAGRDTNTGELFF.

The chain has TRBV5-1 and TRBJ2-1; maybe TRBD1 (5 bases). This CDR3 has 15 amino acids. The germline CDR1 and CDR2 sequences are SGHRS and YFSETQ. Trimming removed 2 bases from V and 7 bases from J, with 16 bases in between. The DNA of the CDR3 is TGCGCCAGCAGCTTTGGGCCGCAGGGATTGAATGAGCAGTTCTTC. Translating gives CASSFGPQGLNEQFF. The variable domain in full, completed from reference TRBV5-1 and TRBJ2-1, reads KAGVTQTPRYLIKTRGQQVTLSCSPISGHRSVSWYQQTPGQGLQFLFEYFSETQRNKGNFPGRFSGRQFSNSRSEMNVSTLELGDSALYLCASSFGPQGLNEQFFGPGTRLTVL.

J is TRBJ2-1 and V is TRBV7-3; no firm D call. This CDR3 is built from 12 residues. Germline CDR1 and CDR2: SGHTA and FQGTGA. V dropped 6 bases and J dropped 8 bases, with 11 bases sitting between them. The CDR3 coding sequence is TGTGCCAGCAGGTACGGTGGTGATGAGCAGTTCTTC. Translated: CASRYGGDEQFF.

This clone was counted only a few times. The chain uses TRBV5-1 and TRBJ2-1; no definite D call. Germline V gene lookup returns CDR1 SGHRS and CDR2 YFSETQ. Trimming shortened V by 2 bases and J by 3 bases, and 9 bases separated the two germline ends. There are 14 residues in the CDR3. The CDR3 nucleotides read TGCGCCAGCAGCTTTGGGCAGTTCTACAATGAGCAGTTCTTC. Its translation: CASSFGQFYNEQFF. Based on the CDR3 plus reference TRBV5-1 and TRBJ2-1, the full variable domain is KAGVTQTPRYLIKTRGQQVTLSCSPISGHRSVSWYQQTPGQGLQFLFEYFSETQRNKGNFPGRFSGRQFSNSRSEMNVSTLELGDSALYLCASSFGQFYNEQFFGPGTRLTVL.

This clone was picked up a small number of times. CDR3 amino acids: CASSDRDIYNSPLHF. The CDR3, as DNA: TGCGCCAGCAGCGATCGGGACATCTATAATTCACCCCTCCACTTT. The chain carries TRBV5-1 and TRBJ1-6, with D possibly matching TRBD1 (6 bases). This CDR3 comprises 15 residues. CDR1 SGHRS and CDR2 YFSETQ come from the germline V gene. V lost 4 bases to trimming and J lost 3 bases, with 11 bases between them. Together with reference TRBV5-1 and TRBJ1-6, the CDR3 gives the full variable domain: KAGVTQTPRYLIKTRGQQVTLSCSPISGHRSVSWYQQTPGQGLQFLFEYFSETQRNKGNFPGRFSGRQFSNSRSEMNVSTLELGDSALYLCASSDRDIYNSPLHFGNGTRLTVT.

The chain has TRBV19 and TRBJ1-6; possible D gene TRBD1, 6 bases. Germline V gene data show CDR1 as LNHDA and CDR2 as SQIVND (reference sequence). Trimming cost V 9 bases and J 6 bases, with 15 bases left between them. There are 14 residues in the CDR3. The chain's CDR3 is CASGPGHRNSPLHF. The CDR3 DNA sequence: TGTGCCAGCGGACCGGGACACCGTAATTCACCCCTCCACTTT.

The chain carries TRBV7-2 and TRBJ1-1, with D perhaps matching TRBD1 (6 bases). This CDR3 spans 16 amino acids. Per the germline V gene, CDR1 is SGHTA and CDR2 is FQGNSA. V was cut by 6 bases and J by 5 bases, with 22 bases left in between. CDR3 sequence: CASSQRQVTLPTEAFF. The CDR3 coding sequence is TGTGCCAGCAGTCAAAGACAGGTCACCCTTCCGACTGAAGCTTTCTTT. Variable domain in full (rest from reference TRBV7-2 and TRBJ1-1): GAGVSQSPSNKVTEKGKDVELRCDPISGHTALYWYRQSLGQGLEFLIYFQGNSAPDKSGLPSDRFSAERTGGSVSTLTIQRTQQEDSAVYLCASSQRQVTLPTEAFFGQGTRLTVV.

The chain carries TRBV29-1 and TRBJ2-6; a weak D match, TRBD1 (6 bases). CDR1 is SQVTM and CDR2 is ANQGSEA in the germline V gene. The CDR3 length is 15 residues. The V gene lost 7 bases and the J gene lost 1 base, with 14 bases spanning the gap. DNA of the CDR3: TGCAGCGCCCGAGGCCAGGGGTCTGGGGCCAACGTCCTGACTTTC. Translation: CSARGQGSGANVLTF.